This is a list of T cell receptor beta chains from one sample in a study of cytomegalovirus exposure and HLA in healthy donors. Using immunoSEQ multiplex PCR, the repertoire was profiled, and TCRdb retains in-frame clones only, with some absent. Among some 130,000 clones listed, 79% were seen once. Sequenced material: PBMCs. The receptor set was obtained from a man aged 40-55 years in good health and CMV-seropositive. Each CDR3 is given with its conserved first and last residue. Fields, in order: J gene, V gene, clone size, D gene, CDR3 protein, CDR3 DNA. D genes are given only for firm matches. Expanded clones get a size class; other rows say once, few or many, or leave the size out.

J: TRBJ1-1
V: TRBV2
size: .
D: TRBD1
CDR3: CASRNGQGPTEAFF
DNA: TGTGCCAGCAGGAATGGACAGGGACCCACTGAAGCTTTCTTT

J: TRBJ2-1
V: TRBV19
size: .
D: .
CDR3: CASAPGLLNEQFF
DNA: TGTGCCAGTGCCCCGGGACTCCTCAATGAGCAGTTCTTC

J: TRBJ1-2
V: TRBV9
size: .
D: TRBD1
CDR3: CASSVGPDRGGYGYTF
DNA: TGTGCCAGCAGCGTAGGGCCAGACAGGGGAGGCTATGGCTACACCTTC

J: TRBJ1-1
V: TRBV5-4
size: few
D: TRBD1
CDR3: CVPGQGGNTEAFF
DNA: TGTGTTCCAGGACAGGGCGGGAACACTGAAGCTTTCTTT

J: TRBJ2-1
V: TRBV27
size: .
D: TRBD2
CDR3: CASGGTSGRGYNEQFF
DNA: TGTGCCAGCGGCGGGACTAGCGGGAGGGGGTACAATGAGCAGTTCTTC

J: TRBJ1-2
V: TRBV18
size: .
D: TRBD1
CDR3: CASSLPTGANYGYTF
DNA: TGTGCCAGCTCACTCCCCACAGGGGCCAACTATGGCTACACCTTC

J: TRBJ1-1
V: TRBV10-1
size: .
D: .
CDR3: CASSGQMNTEAFF
DNA: TGCGCCAGCAGTGGTCAGATGAACACTGAAGCTTTCTTT

J: TRBJ2-3
V: TRBV19
size: .
D: TRBD1
CDR3: CASSTPGGQGADTQYF
DNA: TGTGCCAGTAGTACTCCTGGGGGACAGGGGGCGGATACGCAGTATTTT

J: TRBJ2-7
V: TRBV5-1
size: .
D: .
CDR3: CASSLAADYEQYF
DNA: TGCGCCAGCAGCTTGGCCGCCGACTACGAGCAGTACTTC

J: TRBJ1-6
V: TRBV30
size: .
D: TRBD1
CDR3: CAWNPDRGGSPLHF
DNA: TGTGCCTGGAACCCGGACAGGGGTGGCTCACCCCTCCACTTT

J: TRBJ2-7
V: TRBV6-5
size: few
D: .
CDR3: CASSYSKMSYSYEQYF
DNA: TGTGCCAGCAGTTACTCGAAAATGAGTTACTCCTACGAGCAGTACTTC

J: TRBJ2-5
V: TRBV19
size: .
D: TRBD1
CDR3: CASRKDRGFETQYF
DNA: TGTGCCAGTAGGAAGGACAGGGGATTTGAGACCCAGTACTTC

J: TRBJ2-7
V: TRBV29-1
size: .
D: .
CDR3: CSAVPGRDEQYF
DNA: TGCAGCGCCGTACCCGGGCGGGACGAGCAGTACTTC

J: TRBJ2-7
V: TRBV7-4
size: .
D: .
CDR3: CASGAPGRPYYEQYF
DNA: TGTGCCAGCGGGGCCCCAGGCAGGCCTTACTACGAGCAGTACTTC

J: TRBJ1-6
V: TRBV5-1
size: .
D: .
CDR3: CASSPRGGARNSPLHF
DNA: TGCGCCAGCAGCCCCCGCGGGGGGGCGAGGAATTCACCCCTCCACTTT

J: TRBJ1-3
V: TRBV11-2
size: .
D: .
CDR3: CASSLGGSSGNTIYF
DNA: TGTGCCAGCAGCTTAGGGGGCAGCTCTGGAAACACCATATATTTT

J: TRBJ1-2
V: TRBV7-3
size: .
D: .
CDR3: CASSLNGGQDYTF
DNA: TGTGCCAGCAGCTTAAACGGGGGGCAGGACTACACCTTC

J: TRBJ1-2
V: TRBV11-1
size: .
D: TRBD1
CDR3: CASTGTVDAYGYTF
DNA: TGTGCCAGCACAGGGACAGTCGACGCCTATGGCTACACCTTC

J: TRBJ2-5
V: TRBV6-1
size: .
D: TRBD1
CDR3: CASSATGVQETQYF
DNA: TGTGCCAGCAGTGCAACAGGGGTACAAGAGACCCAGTACTTC

J: TRBJ2-7
V: TRBV15
size: .
D: TRBD1
CDR3: CATSRGGDPGGILGEQYF
DNA: TGTGCCACCAGCAGAGGCGGTGACCCAGGGGGAATCTTGGGGGAGCAGTACTTC

J: TRBJ1-1
V: TRBV6-1
size: .
D: .
CDR3: CASSLGSRGNTEAFF
DNA: TGTGCCAGCTCCTTGGGTAGCAGGGGGAACACTGAAGCTTTCTTT

J: TRBJ2-7
V: TRBV19
size: .
D: .
CDR3: CASSIASSYEQYF
DNA: TGTGCCAGTAGTATAGCCAGTTCCTACGAGCAGTACTTC

J: TRBJ1-5
V: TRBV7-8
size: .
D: .
CDR3: CASSLGVQPQHF
DNA: TGTGCCAGCAGCTTAGGCGTTCAGCCCCAGCATTTT